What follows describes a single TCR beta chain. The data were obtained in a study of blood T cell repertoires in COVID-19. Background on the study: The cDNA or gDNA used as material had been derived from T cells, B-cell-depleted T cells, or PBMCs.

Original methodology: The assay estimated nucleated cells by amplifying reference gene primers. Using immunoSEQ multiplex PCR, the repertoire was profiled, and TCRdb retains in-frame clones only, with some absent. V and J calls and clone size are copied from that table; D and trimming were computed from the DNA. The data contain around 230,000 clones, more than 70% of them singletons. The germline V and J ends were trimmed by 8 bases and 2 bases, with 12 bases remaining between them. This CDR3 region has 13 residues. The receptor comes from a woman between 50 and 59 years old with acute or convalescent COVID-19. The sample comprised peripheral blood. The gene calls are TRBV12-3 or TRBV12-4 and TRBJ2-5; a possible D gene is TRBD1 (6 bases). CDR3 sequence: CASCKGVQETQYF. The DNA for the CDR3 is TGTGCCAGCTGCAAGGGGGTACAAGAGACCCAGTACTTC.